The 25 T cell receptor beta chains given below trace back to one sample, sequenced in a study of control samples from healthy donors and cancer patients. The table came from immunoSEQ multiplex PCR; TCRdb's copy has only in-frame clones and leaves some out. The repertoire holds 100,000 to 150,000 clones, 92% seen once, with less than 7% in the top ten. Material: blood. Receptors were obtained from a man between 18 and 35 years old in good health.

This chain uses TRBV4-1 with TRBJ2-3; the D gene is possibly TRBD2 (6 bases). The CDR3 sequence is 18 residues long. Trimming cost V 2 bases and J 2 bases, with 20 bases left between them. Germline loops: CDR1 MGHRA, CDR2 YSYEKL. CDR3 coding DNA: TGCGCCAGCAGCCAACCACCCCTTGGAGGGCGGGCCACAGATACGCAGTATTTT. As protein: CASSQPPLGGRATDTQYF.

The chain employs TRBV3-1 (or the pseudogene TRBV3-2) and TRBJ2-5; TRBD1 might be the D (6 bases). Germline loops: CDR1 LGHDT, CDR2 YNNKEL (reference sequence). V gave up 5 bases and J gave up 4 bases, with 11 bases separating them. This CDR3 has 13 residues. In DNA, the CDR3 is TGTGCCAGCAGCTTACGGACAGTAGAGACCCAGTACTTC. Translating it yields CASSLRTVETQYF.

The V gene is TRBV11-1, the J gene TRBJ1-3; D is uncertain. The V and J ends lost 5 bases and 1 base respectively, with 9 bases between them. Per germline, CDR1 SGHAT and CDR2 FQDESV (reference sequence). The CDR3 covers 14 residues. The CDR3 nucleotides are TGTGCCAGCAGCGTGATGGGGTCTGGAAACACCATATATTTT. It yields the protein CASSVMGSGNTIYF.

Here the CDR3 DNA reads TGTGCCAGCAGCGAGGGCTCCGGTCTCGGCAATCAGCCCCAGCATTTT. Protein product: CASSEGSGLGNQPQHF. The chain recombines TRBV2 with TRBJ1-5; unclear D gene. V was trimmed by 6 bases and J by 2 bases, leaving 17 bases between them. This CDR3 is built from 16 residues. The germline V gene encodes CDR1 SNHLY and CDR2 FYNNEI.

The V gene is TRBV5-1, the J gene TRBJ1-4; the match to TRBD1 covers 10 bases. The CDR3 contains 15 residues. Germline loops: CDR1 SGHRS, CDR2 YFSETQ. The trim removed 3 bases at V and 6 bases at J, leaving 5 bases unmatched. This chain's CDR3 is CASSSTGTGDEKLFF. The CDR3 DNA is TGCGCCAGCAGCTCCACCGGGACAGGGGATGAAAAACTGTTTTTT.

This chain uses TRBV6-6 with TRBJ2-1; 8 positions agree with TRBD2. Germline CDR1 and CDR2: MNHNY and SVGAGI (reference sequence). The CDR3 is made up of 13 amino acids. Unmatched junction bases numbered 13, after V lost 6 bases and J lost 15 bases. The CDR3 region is CASRTDTSGKSFF. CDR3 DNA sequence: TGTGCCAGCAGGACAGACACTAGCGGCAAGTCGTTCTTC.

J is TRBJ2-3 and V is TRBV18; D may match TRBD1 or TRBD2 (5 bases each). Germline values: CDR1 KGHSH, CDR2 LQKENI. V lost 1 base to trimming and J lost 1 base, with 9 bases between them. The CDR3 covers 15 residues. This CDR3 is CASSPQVGRTDTQYF. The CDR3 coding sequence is TGTGCCAGCTCACCACAGGTGGGACGCACAGATACGCAGTATTTT.

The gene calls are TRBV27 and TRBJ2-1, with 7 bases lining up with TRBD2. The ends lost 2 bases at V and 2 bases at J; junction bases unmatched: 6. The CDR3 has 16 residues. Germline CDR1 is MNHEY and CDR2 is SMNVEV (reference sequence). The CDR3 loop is CASSLRSGVAYNEQFF. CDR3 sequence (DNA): TGTGCCAGCAGTTTAAGGAGCGGGGTGGCCTACAATGAGCAGTTCTTC.

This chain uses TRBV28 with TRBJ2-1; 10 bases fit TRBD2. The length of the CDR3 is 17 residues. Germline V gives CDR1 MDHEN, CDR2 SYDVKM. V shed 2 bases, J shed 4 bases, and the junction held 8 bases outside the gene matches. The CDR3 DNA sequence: TGTGCCAGCAGTTTAGTGGCTAGCGGGGGACTTTACAATGAGCAGTTCTTC. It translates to CASSLVASGGLYNEQFF.

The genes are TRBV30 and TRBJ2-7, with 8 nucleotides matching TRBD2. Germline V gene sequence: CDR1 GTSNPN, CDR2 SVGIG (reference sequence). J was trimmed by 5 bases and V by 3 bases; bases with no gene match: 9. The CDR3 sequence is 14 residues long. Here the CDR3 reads CAWSSGGPSDEQYF. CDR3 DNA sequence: TGTGCCTGGAGCAGCGGGGGCCCCTCGGACGAGCAGTACTTC. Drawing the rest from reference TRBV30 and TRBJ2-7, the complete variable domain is SQTIHQWPATLVQPVGSPLSLECTVEGTSNPNLYWYRQAAGRGLQLLFYSVGIGQISSEVPQNLSASRPQDRQFILSSKKLLLSDSGFYLCAWSSGGPSDEQYFGPGTRLTVT.

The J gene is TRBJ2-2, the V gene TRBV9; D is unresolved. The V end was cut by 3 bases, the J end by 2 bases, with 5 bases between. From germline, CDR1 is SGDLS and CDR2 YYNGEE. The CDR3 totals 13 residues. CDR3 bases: TGTGCCAGCAGCGCCAGAAACACCGGGGAGCTGTTTTTT. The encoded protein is CASSARNTGELFF.

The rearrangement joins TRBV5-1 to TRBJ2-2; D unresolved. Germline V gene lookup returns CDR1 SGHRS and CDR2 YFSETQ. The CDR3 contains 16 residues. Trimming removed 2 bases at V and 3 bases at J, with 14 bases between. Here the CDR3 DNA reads TGCGCCAGCAGCTTTTATCAGGTCACGGACACCGGGGAGCTGTTTTTT. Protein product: CASSFYQVTDTGELFF.

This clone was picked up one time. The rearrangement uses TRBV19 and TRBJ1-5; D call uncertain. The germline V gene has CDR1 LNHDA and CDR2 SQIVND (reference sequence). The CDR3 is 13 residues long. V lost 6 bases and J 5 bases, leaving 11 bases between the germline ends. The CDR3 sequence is CASSQNGDQPQHF. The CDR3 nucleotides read TGTGCCAGTAGCCAGAATGGTGATCAGCCCCAGCATTTT.

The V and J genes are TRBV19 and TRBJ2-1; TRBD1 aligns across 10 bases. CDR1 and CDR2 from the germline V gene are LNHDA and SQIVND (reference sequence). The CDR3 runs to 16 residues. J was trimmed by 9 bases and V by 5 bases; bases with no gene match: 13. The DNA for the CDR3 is TGTGCCAGTAGTTCCCACCGGGACAGGGGTATTGCTGAGCAGTTCTTC. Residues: CASSSHRDRGIAEQFF.

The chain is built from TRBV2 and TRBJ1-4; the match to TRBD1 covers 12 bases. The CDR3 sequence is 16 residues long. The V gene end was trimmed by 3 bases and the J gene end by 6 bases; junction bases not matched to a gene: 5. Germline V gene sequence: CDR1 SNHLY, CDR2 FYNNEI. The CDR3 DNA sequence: TGTGCCAGCAGTGATGGGACAGGGGGCTTGGATGAAAAACTGTTTTTT. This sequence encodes CASSDGTGGLDEKLFF. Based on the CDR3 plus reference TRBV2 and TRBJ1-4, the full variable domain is EPEVTQTPSHQVTQMGQEVILRCVPISNHLYFYWYRQILGQKVEFLVSFYNNEISEKSEIFDDQFSVERPDGSNFTLKIRSTKLEDSAMYFCASSDGTGGLDEKLFFGSGTQLSVL.

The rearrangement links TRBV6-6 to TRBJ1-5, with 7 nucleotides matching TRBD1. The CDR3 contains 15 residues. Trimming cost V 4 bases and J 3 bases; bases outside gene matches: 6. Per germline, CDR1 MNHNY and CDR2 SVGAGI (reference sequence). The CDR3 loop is CASSLQGFTNQPQHF. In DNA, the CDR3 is TGTGCCAGCAGTTTACAGGGGTTCACCAATCAGCCCCAGCATTTT.

The chain's CDR3 is CASSLGQAGGETQYF. For the CDR3, the DNA is TGTGCCAGCAGCTTGGGTCAAGCGGGGGGGGAGACCCAGTACTTC. The rearrangement joins TRBV7-6 to TRBJ2-5; 10 nucleotides align to TRBD2. There are 15 residues in the CDR3. V was clipped by 3 bases and J by 5 bases; unmatched bases: 6. Looked up from germline, CDR1 is SGHVS and CDR2 is FNYEAQ. The whole variable domain, filled in from reference TRBV7-6 and TRBJ2-5, reads GAGVSQSPRYKVTKRGQDVALRCDPISGHVSLYWYRQALGQGPEFLTYFNYEAQQDKSGLPNDRFSAERPEGSISTLTIQRTEQRDSAMYRCASSLGQAGGETQYFGPGTRLLVL.

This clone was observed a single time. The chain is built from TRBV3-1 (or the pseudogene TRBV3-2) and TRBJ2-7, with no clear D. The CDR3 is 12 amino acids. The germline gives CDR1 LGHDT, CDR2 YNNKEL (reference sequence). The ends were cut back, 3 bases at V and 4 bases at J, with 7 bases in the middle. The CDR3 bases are TGTGCCAGCAGCCACTCGGCGTACGAGCAGTACTTC. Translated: CASSHSAYEQYF.

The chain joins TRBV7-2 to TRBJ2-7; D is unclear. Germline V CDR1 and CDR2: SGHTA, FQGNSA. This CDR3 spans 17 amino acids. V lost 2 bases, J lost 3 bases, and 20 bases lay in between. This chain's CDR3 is CASSLKPSTVFGYEQYF. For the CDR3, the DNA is TGTGCCAGCAGCTTAAAACCCTCAACCGTTTTTGGCTACGAGCAGTACTTC.

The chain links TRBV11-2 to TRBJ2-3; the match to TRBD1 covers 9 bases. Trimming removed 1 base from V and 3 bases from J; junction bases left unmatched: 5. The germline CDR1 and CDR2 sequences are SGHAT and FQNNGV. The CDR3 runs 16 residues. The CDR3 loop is CASSLGGTGLTDTQYF. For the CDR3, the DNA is TGTGCCAGCAGCTTAGGCGGGACAGGGCTAACAGATACGCAGTATTTT.

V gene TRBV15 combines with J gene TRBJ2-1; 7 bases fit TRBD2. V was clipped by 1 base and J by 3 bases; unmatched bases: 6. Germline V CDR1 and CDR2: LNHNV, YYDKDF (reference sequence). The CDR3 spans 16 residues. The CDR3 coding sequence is TGTGCCACCAGCAGAGTTGTCAGCGGGGTCTACAATGAGCAGTTCTTC. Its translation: CATSRVVSGVYNEQFF.

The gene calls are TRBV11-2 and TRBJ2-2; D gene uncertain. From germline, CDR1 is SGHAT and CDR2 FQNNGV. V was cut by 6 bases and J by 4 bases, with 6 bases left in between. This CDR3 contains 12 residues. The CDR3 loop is CASRFITGELFF. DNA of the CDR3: TGTGCCAGCAGATTCATCACCGGGGAGCTGTTTTTT. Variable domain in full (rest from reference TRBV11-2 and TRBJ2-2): EAGVAQSPRYKIIEKRQSVAFWCNPISGHATLYWYQQILGQGPKLLIQFQNNGVVDDSQLPKDRFSAERLKGVDSTLKIQPAKLEDSAVYLCASRFITGELFFGEGSRLTVL.

The CDR3 region is CASSLGGGNRELFF. CDR3 nucleotides: TGTGCCAGCAGCTTGGGCGGGGGGAACCGGGAGCTGTTTTTT. The chain uses TRBV5-4 and TRBJ2-2; TRBD2 agrees at 8 bases. Germline assignment: CDR1 SGHNT and CDR2 YYREEE (reference sequence). Unmatched junction bases numbered 4, after V lost 0 bases and J lost 9 bases. CDR3 length: 14 amino acids.

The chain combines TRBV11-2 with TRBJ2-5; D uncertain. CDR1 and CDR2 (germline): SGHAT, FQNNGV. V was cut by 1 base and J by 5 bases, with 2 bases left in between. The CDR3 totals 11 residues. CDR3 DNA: TGTGCCAGCAGCTTAGTTGAGACCCAGTACTTC. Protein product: CASSLVETQYF.

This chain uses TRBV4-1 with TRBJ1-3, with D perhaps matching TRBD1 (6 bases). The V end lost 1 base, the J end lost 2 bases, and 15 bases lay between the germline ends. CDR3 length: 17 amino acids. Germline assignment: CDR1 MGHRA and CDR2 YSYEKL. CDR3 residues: CASSQVLGRGTGNTIYF. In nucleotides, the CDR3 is TGCGCCAGCAGCCAAGTCCTGGGCAGGGGAACTGGAAACACCATATATTTT.